This paragraph covers one T cell receptor (beta chain) sequence. What it recognizes is unknown. These data are taken from a study of cytomegalovirus exposure and HLA in healthy donors. Study-wide results and caveats: When analyzed later, the rates of TCR association showed variation by HLA locus, with DRB1 the most and HLA-C the fewest. There were a few CMV-associated chains whose specificity for CMV antigens was confirmed in vitro. The authors considered a cluster of highly shared sequence variants likely to be a sequencing artifact.

Researchers ran the PCR with 60 Vbeta and 13 Jbeta primers. Data came from immunoSEQ multiplex PCR; TCRdb stores just in-frame clones and leaves some out. Found here are tens of thousands of clones; the top ten clones hold 2.7%. The study sampled nominally healthy donors, though unrecorded immune exposures were likely. Trimming removed 0 bases from V and 4 bases from J, with 11 bases in between. Germline CDR1 SEHNR, CDR2 FQNEAQ (reference sequence). The CDR3 is 15 amino acids. This chain connects TRBV7-9 to TRBJ2-3; a possible D gene is TRBD2 (7 bases). Sample: PBMCs. This TCR was sampled from a man aged 35 to 55 in good health and CMV-seronegative. In DNA form, the CDR3 reads TGTGCCAGCAGCTTAGCGGGGGGGCCGTCAGATACGCAGTATTTT. Protein product: CASSLAGGPSDTQYF. The full variable domain, its missing parts supplied by reference TRBV7-9 and TRBJ2-3, is DTGVSQNPRHKITKRGQNVTFRCDPISEHNRLYWYRQTLGQGPEFLTYFQNEAQLEKSRLLSDRFSAERPKGSFSTLEIQRTEQGDSAMYLCASSLAGGPSDTQYFGPGTRLTVL.